One and the same sample provided the 4 T cell receptor beta chains below, sequenced in a study of identical twins. Each CDR3 protein is one row after TCRdb ran MiXCR on the 5' RACE reads. The profile shows roughly 770,000 distinct CDR3 sequences, over 15% of them singletons. This same sample was also part of a study on T cells expressing NK-cell markers.

Sample: PBMCs. The receptors shown here come from a woman between 18 and 30 years old in good health.

This chain links TRBV20-1 with TRBJ2-5, with 8 bases fitting TRBD1. The germline V gene has CDR1 DFQATT and CDR2 SNEGSKA (reference sequence). This CDR3 region has 13 residues. V was clipped by 3 bases and J by 5 bases; unmatched bases: 5. The chain's CDR3 is CSASTGGLETQYF. The CDR3 DNA reads as TGCAGTGCTAGCACAGGGGGTTTGGAGACCCAGTACTTC.

The rearrangement links TRBV29-1 to TRBJ2-7; 9 nucleotides match TRBD2. The V and J ends lost 4 bases and 1 base, in that order; junction bases with no gene match: 2. This CDR3 region has 13 residues. Germline CDR1 reads SQVTM; CDR2 reads ANQGSEA. CDR3 protein: CSVGGLASYEQYF. The CDR3, as DNA: TGCAGCGTTGGGGGACTAGCATCCTACGAGCAGTACTTC.

This chain connects TRBV12-5 to TRBJ2-4; D gene ambiguous. Trimming removed 2 bases from V and 6 bases from J, with 8 bases in between. The CDR3 sequence is 13 residues long. Germline V gives CDR1 LGHNT, CDR2 FRNRAP. The CDR3 DNA follows: TGTGCTAGTGGTTTGTCGGCGGCAAACATTCAGTACTTC. This gives the protein CASGLSAANIQYF.

V usage is TRBV27 and J usage is TRBJ2-7; 7 bases align to TRBD2. Germline trimming cut 4 bases from V and 2 bases from J; bases unmatched to any gene: 11. The CDR3 contains 16 residues. The germline gives CDR1 MNHEY, CDR2 SMNVEV (reference sequence). The CDR3 is CASSSILARPTYEQYF. The CDR3 nucleotides are TGTGCCAGCAGTTCGATACTAGCGCGGCCGACCTACGAGCAGTACTTC.